This passage covers 25 T cell receptor beta chains from one sample sequenced in a study of blood T cell repertoires in COVID-19 (dated by TCRdb to 2020 to 2022). Receptor libraries were prepared by the immunoSEQ multiplex PCR assay. TCRdb mirrors the immuneACCESS table, restricted to in-frame sequences. Some clones are absent from its copies; in checked studies, under half trace to an unresolved V gene, and the reason for the others is unknown. The sample contains around 300,000 clones, around nine tenths of them found a single time. The ten largest clones add up to about 1.8% of the sample. The sequenced sample was PBMCs or T cells enriched from blood (not recorded which). These TCRs come from a woman in her forties who had recovered from COVID-19.

The V gene is TRBV5-8, the J gene TRBJ2-1; D is ambiguous. The CDR3 contains 14 residues. Trimming stripped 8 bases from V and 2 bases from J, with 14 bases between. Germline V CDR1 and CDR2: SGHTS, YDEGEE. CDR3 coding DNA: TGTGCCAGTTCAGGTCCCCAGCCCTACAATGAGCAGTTCTTC. Residues: CASSGPQPYNEQFF.

The chain employs TRBV19 and TRBJ1-1, with TRBD1 as a possible D gene (5 bases). The V end lost 3 bases, the J end lost 1 base, and 9 bases lay between the germline ends. CDR3 size: 14 residues. In germline, CDR1 is LNHDA, CDR2 SQIVND (reference sequence). The CDR3 DNA reads as TGTGCCAGTAGTATTCAGGACACGAACACTGAAGCTTTCTTT. This encodes CASSIQDTNTEAFF.

The V gene is TRBV9, the J gene TRBJ2-5, with 9 nucleotides matching TRBD2. In germline, CDR1 is SGDLS, CDR2 YYNGEE. V lost 0 bases, J lost 0 bases, and 3 bases stayed unmatched. The CDR3 spans 16 residues. CDR3 region: CASSVGSGRHQETQYF. CDR3 nucleotides: TGTGCCAGCAGCGTAGGTAGCGGGAGACACCAAGAGACCCAGTACTTC.

The chain couples TRBV2 to TRBJ1-2; 7 nucleotides agree with TRBD1. J lost 5 bases, V lost 6 bases, and 12 bases had no gene match. Germline V gene lookup returns CDR1 SNHLY and CDR2 FYNNEI. The CDR3 consists of 15 residues. Written as DNA, the CDR3 is TGTGCCAGCAGGACAGGGTATTCGGAATCATATGGCTACACCTTC. Translated: CASRTGYSESYGYTF.

Remarks on this clone: The same CDR3 is also encoded by other DNA sequences in this sample. The rearrangement links TRBV2 to TRBJ1-5, with D tentatively TRBD1 (6 bases). The CDR3 sequence is 12 residues long. The V gene lost 8 bases and the J gene lost 2 bases, with 7 bases spanning the gap. Germline V CDR1 and CDR2: SNHLY, FYNNEI. DNA of the CDR3: TGTGCCAGCGCAGGGGGCAATCAGCCCCAGCATTTT. The encoded protein is CASAGGNQPQHF.

This sequence joins TRBV7-9 and TRBJ2-7, with D perhaps matching TRBD1 (6 bases). V lost 4 bases and J 6 bases, leaving 13 bases between the germline ends. CDR1 SEHNR and CDR2 FQNEAQ come from the germline V gene (reference sequence). This CDR3 spans 13 amino acids. CDR3 nucleotides: TGTGCCAGCAGCTCGAGTGGGGGCGGCGAGCAGTACTTC. This translates into CASSSSGGGEQYF.

The CDR3 loop is CASSLALAGETQYF. CDR3 nucleotide sequence: TGTGCCAGCAGCTTGGCACTAGCCGGCGAGACCCAGTACTTC. The chain carries TRBV5-4 and TRBJ2-5; maybe TRBD2 (6 bases). CDR1 and CDR2 from the germline V gene are SGHNT and YYREEE (reference sequence). Trimming removed 0 bases at V and 5 bases at J, with 11 bases between. The CDR3 contains 14 residues.

The genes are TRBV6-5 and TRBJ2-3, with 9 bases identical to TRBD1. The CDR3 extends over 14 amino acids. The V and J ends lost 4 bases and 5 bases, in that order; junction bases with no gene match: 4. Germline CDR1 reads MNHEY; CDR2 reads SVGAGI. The chain's CDR3 is CASSSGQGKDTQYF. As DNA, the CDR3 is TGTGCCAGCAGTTCAGGACAGGGGAAAGATACGCAGTATTTT.

The CDR3 is CAISLTDTQYF. DNA of the CDR3: TGTGCCATCAGCCTCACAGATACGCAGTATTTT. V gene TRBV10-3 combines with J gene TRBJ2-3; D call uncertain. There are 11 residues in the CDR3. Germline V gene sequence: CDR1 ENHRY, CDR2 SYGVKD. V was cut by 6 bases and J by 2 bases, with 3 bases left in between.

This chain joins TRBV5-1 and TRBJ2-7, with D unclear. The CDR3 is 15 amino acids. The V end was cut by 0 bases, the J end by 1 base, with 11 bases between. CDR1 is SGHRS and CDR2 is YFSETQ in the germline V gene. This CDR3 is CASSLGPVQSYEQYF. Written as DNA, the CDR3 is TGCGCCAGCAGCTTGGGGCCAGTACAATCCTACGAGCAGTACTTC.

This chain links TRBV2 with TRBJ2-5, with D possibly being TRBD1 (6 bases). The germline V gene encodes CDR1 SNHLY and CDR2 FYNNEI. The CDR3 consists of 16 residues. Trimming pared 6 bases from V and 2 bases from J, leaving 19 bases between. This chain's CDR3 is CASRVQGRTVQETQYF. The CDR3 DNA reads TGTGCCAGCAGGGTACAGGGACGGACGGTTCAAGAGACCCAGTACTTC.

The gene calls are TRBV15 and TRBJ1-2, with D maybe TRBD1 (5 bases). Deletions cut 0 bases from V and 5 bases from J, with 13 bases between. Germline CDR1 LNHNV, CDR2 YYDKDF (reference sequence). This CDR3 has 15 amino acids. The CDR3 region is CATSRDKEQVYGYTF. The DNA of the CDR3 is TGTGCCACCAGCAGAGATAAGGAACAGGTGTATGGCTACACCTTC.

The V and J genes are TRBV29-1 and TRBJ2-3; TRBD2 matches 13 bases. CDR1 is SQVTM, CDR2 ANQGSEA, per germline. V lost 3 bases to trimming and J lost 4 bases; unmatched junction nucleotides: 4. CDR3 length: 15 amino acids. DNA for the CDR3: TGCAGCGTTGAGGAACTAGCGGGAGGGGCAGATACGCAGTATTTT. Its protein product is CSVEELAGGADTQYF.

This clone was picked up one time. The chain links TRBV2 to TRBJ2-7; TRBD1 might be the D (6 bases). The CDR3 totals 12 residues. From germline, CDR1 is SNHLY and CDR2 FYNNEI. Between the trimmed V and J ends, which lost 4 bases and 4 bases, there was a span of 8 bases. CDR3 loop: CASSVQGYEQYF. The CDR3 nucleotides read TGTGCCAGCAGTGTACAGGGTTACGAGCAGTACTTC.

The chain recombines TRBV5-1 with TRBJ1-2; the match to TRBD1 covers 8 bases. The CDR3 contains 15 residues. After removal of 4 bases from V and 2 bases from J, the junction contained 7 bases not matched to a gene. CDR1 and CDR2 from the germline V gene are SGHRS and YFSETQ. The CDR3 sequence is CASSGMTGVNYGYTF. Here the CDR3 DNA reads TGCGCCAGCAGCGGAATGACAGGGGTAAACTATGGCTACACCTTC.

Remarks on this clone: Other nucleotide sequences from this sample produce the same CDR3. The chain employs TRBV19 and TRBJ1-5, with D unresolved. This CDR3 is built from 12 residues. In germline, CDR1 is LNHDA, CDR2 SQIVND (reference sequence). The ends were cut back, 4 bases at V and 4 bases at J, with 5 bases in the middle. CDR3 coding DNA: TGTGCCAGTAGTAAACAGAATCAGCCCCAGCATTTT. Translation gives CASSKQNQPQHF.

This clone was detected only once. V gene TRBV7-2 combines with J gene TRBJ2-3; 11 positions match TRBD2. The junction had 9 bases not matched to a gene; V was cut back by 5 bases and J by 5 bases. The CDR3 length is 16 residues. Germline V gene lookup returns CDR1 SGHTA and CDR2 FQGNSA. DNA for the CDR3: TGTGCCAGCAGCAATCAGCCTCTAGCGGGAGGAGATACGCAGTATTTT. Its translation: CASSNQPLAGGDTQYF. Full variable domain (missing parts from reference TRBV7-2 and TRBJ2-3): GAGVSQSPSNKVTEKGKDVELRCDPISGHTALYWYRQSLGQGLEFLIYFQGNSAPDKSGLPSDRFSAERTGGSVSTLTIQRTQQEDSAVYLCASSNQPLAGGDTQYFGPGTRLTVL.

This sequence joins TRBV4-2 and TRBJ1-1; TRBD1 might be the D (5 bases). In germline, CDR1 is LGHNA, CDR2 YNFKEQ. The V and J ends lost 3 bases and 11 bases respectively, with 19 bases between them. CDR3 length: 14 amino acids. The CDR3 nucleotides read TGTGCCAGCAGCCAGGCTGGGGGAGGGATGGAGGCTTTCTTT. Amino acid sequence: CASSQAGGGMEAFF.

V and J are TRBV12-3 or TRBV12-4 and TRBJ1-1; a possible D gene is TRBD1 (6 bases). Trimming cost V 1 base and J 4 bases, with 7 bases left between them. CDR3 length: 13 residues. This CDR3 is CASSLDRATEAFF. DNA for the CDR3: TGTGCCAGCAGTTTAGACAGGGCCACTGAAGCTTTCTTT.

The gene calls are TRBV7-6 and TRBJ1-1; D is unresolved. Germline V lookup: CDR1 SGHVS, CDR2 FNYEAQ. Trimming took 5 bases from V and 0 from J, leaving 10 bases between them. CDR3 length: 14 amino acids. CDR3 DNA sequence: TGTGCCAGCAGCCAGGCCGGGATGAACACTGAAGCTTTCTTT. It translates to CASSQAGMNTEAFF.

The V and J genes are TRBV7-8 and TRBJ1-5; a weak D match, TRBD1 (6 bases). V was shortened by 1 base and J by 2 bases, with 15 bases between the two germline ends. Germline V gives CDR1 SGHVS, CDR2 FQNEAQ. This CDR3 has 17 residues. CDR3 in amino acids: CASSLEHGQIGNQPQHF. The CDR3 nucleotides read TGTGCCAGCAGCTTAGAGCACGGACAGATTGGCAATCAGCCCCAGCATTTT.

The CDR3 nucleotides read TGCGCCAGCAGCCATAGCGGGAGGGGGGCAGATACGCAGTATTTT. Translating gives CASSHSGRGADTQYF. This chain links TRBV4-3 with TRBJ2-3; 11 nucleotides line up with TRBD2. The CDR3 consists of 15 residues. Germline V gene lookup returns CDR1 LGHNA and CDR2 YSLEER. Trimming removed 3 bases from V and 4 bases from J; junction bases left unmatched: 3.

This clone was seen only a few times. The chain uses TRBV19 and TRBJ2-2; D possibly corresponds to TRBD2 (6 bases). Germline assignment: CDR1 LNHDA and CDR2 SQIVND (reference sequence). The CDR3 is 14 residues long. V lost 8 bases, J lost 0 bases, and 10 bases lay in between. The CDR3 loop is CASREIANTGELFF. Here the CDR3 DNA reads TGTGCCAGTCGGGAGATCGCGAACACCGGGGAGCTGTTTTTT.

In DNA form, the CDR3 reads TGTGCCAGCAGCTTGCGCGGTGGCCTTGAAGCTTTCTTT. Protein sequence: CASSLRGGLEAFF. The V call is TRBV5-4, the J call TRBJ1-1, with D uncertain. The length of the CDR3 is 13 residues. Germline-derived CDR1 and CDR2 are SGHNT and YYREEE (reference sequence). V lost 1 base, J lost 7 bases, and 11 bases lay in between.

The chain has TRBV19 and TRBJ1-2; D is unclear. From germline, CDR1 is LNHDA and CDR2 SQIVND (reference sequence). V was pared by 3 bases and J by 0 bases, with 20 bases between. This CDR3 contains 18 residues. The CDR3 protein is CASSMTPRPGLANYGYTF. The CDR3 region has the DNA TGTGCCAGTAGTATGACCCCCCGGCCGGGGTTAGCTAACTATGGCTACACCTTC.